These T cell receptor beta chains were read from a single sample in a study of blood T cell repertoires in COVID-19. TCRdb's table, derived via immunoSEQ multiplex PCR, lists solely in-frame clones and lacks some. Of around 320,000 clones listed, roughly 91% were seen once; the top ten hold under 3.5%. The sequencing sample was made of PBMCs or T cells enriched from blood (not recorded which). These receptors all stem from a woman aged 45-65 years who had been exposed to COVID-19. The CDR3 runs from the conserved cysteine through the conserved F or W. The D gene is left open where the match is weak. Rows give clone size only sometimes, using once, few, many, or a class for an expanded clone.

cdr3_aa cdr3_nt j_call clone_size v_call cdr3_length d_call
CATAGGNTEAFF TGTGCCACCGCCGGGGGGAACACTGAAGCTTTCTTT TRBJ1-1 few TRBV3-1/TRBV3-2 12 -
CASRGGLETQYF TGTGCCAGCAGGGGGGGTTTGGAGACCCAGTACTTC TRBJ2-5 - TRBV12-3/TRBV12-4 12 -
CASSLVGGAGNTIYF TGTGCCAGCAGCTTAGTTGGCGGGGCAGGAAACACCATATATTTT TRBJ1-3 - TRBV7-8 15 -
CASSPGTVGVNEQFF TGTGCTAGCAGTCCCGGGACAGTGGGTGTGAATGAGCAGTTCTTC TRBJ2-1 - TRBV7-7 15 TRBD1
CASSSTTGGSYEQYF TGTGCCAGCAGCTCTACCACAGGGGGCTCCTACGAGCAGTACTTC TRBJ2-7 once TRBV3-1/TRBV3-2 15 TRBD1
CATSTRGSGANVLTF TGTGCCACCAGCACTAGAGGATCTGGGGCCAACGTCCTGACTTTC TRBJ2-6 - TRBV15 15 -
CASRQRLGSGANVLTF TGTGCCAGTAGACAAAGACTCGGCTCTGGGGCCAACGTCCTGACTTTC TRBJ2-6 once TRBV19 16 -
CASLGPDLRGTYTF TGTGCCAGCCTAGGCCCCGACCTAAGGGGGACCTACACCTTC TRBJ1-2 - TRBV6-5 14 -
CASSPPGTGPWTQYF TGTGCCAGCAGTCCCCCCGGGACAGGGCCCTGGACCCAGTACTTC TRBJ2-5 - TRBV28 15 TRBD1
CASSFDRVGEQYF TGCGCCAGCAGCTTCGACAGGGTCGGCGAGCAGTACTTC TRBJ2-7 once TRBV5-1 13 TRBD1
CASSPLAEQFF TGTGCCAGCAGTCCACTAGCGGAGCAGTTCTTC TRBJ2-1 - TRBV28 11 TRBD2
CASSSTGRTTEAFF TGTGCCAGCAGCTCGACAGGTCGGACGACTGAAGCTTTCTTT TRBJ1-1 - TRBV28 14 -
CASSRSGPGQTYSNQPQHF TGCGCCAGCAGCCGATCCGGGCCGGGACAGACTTATAGCAATCAGCCCCAGCATTTT TRBJ1-5 - TRBV4-1 19 TRBD1
CASAFQSGTGVYGYTF TGTGCCAGCGCTTTCCAATCAGGGACAGGGGTCTATGGCTACACCTTC TRBJ1-2 few TRBV27 16 TRBD1
CASSRDRLGAQHF TGTGCCAGCTCGCGGGACAGATTGGGGGCCCAGCATTTT TRBJ1-5 - TRBV18 13 TRBD1
CASSLPGIIGPYEQYF TGCGCCAGCAGCCTTCCGGGGATAATCGGCCCCTACGAGCAGTACTTC TRBJ2-7 - TRBV4-1 16 -
CASSLLLQGEFMNTEAFF TGCGCCAGCAGCTTACTCCTGCAGGGGGAGTTTATGAACACTGAAGCTTTCTTT TRBJ1-1 - TRBV5-1 18 TRBD1
CASSIRTPNTEAFF TGTGCCAGTAGTATCAGGACACCGAACACTGAAGCTTTCTTT TRBJ1-1 - TRBV19 14 -
CASSSNRAQDSF TGTGCCAGCAGCTCAAACCGGGCCCAGGACTCCTTC TRBJ1-2 - TRBV5-4 12 -
CASSLVGQPNSPLHF TGTGCCAGCAGCTTGGTAGGACAGCCAAATTCACCCCTCCACTTT TRBJ1-6 few TRBV5-4 15 -
CASSRPGQGPIYNSPLHF TGCGCCAGCAGTCGCCCGGGACAGGGGCCCATCTATAATTCACCCCTCCACTTT TRBJ1-6 - TRBV23-1 18 TRBD1
CASSGGTGGHTGELFF TGTGCCAGCAGCGGAGGGACAGGGGGGCACACCGGGGAGCTGTTTTTT TRBJ2-2 - TRBV9 16 TRBD1